This paragraph reports one T cell receptor (beta chain). This sample is drawn from a study of blood T cell repertoires in COVID-19. Study background: Samples of COVID-19 (acute and convalescent) were obtained from the United States, Italy and Spain. In each case, the material was cDNA or gDNA derived from T cells, B-cell-depleted T cells, or PBMCs.

Using immunoSEQ multiplex PCR, the repertoire was profiled, and TCRdb retains in-frame clones only, with some absent. The table has 150,000 to 200,000 clones, around 90% seen once; the top ten hold approximately 2.2%. Individuals aged about 18 to 100 years were recruited from 24 US areas. Cohort placement rested on clinical history that participants reported themselves. The source material was PBMCs or T cells enriched from blood (not recorded which). This TCR was recovered from a woman aged 25 to 39 who had recovered from COVID-19.

This CDR3 is CASTEGETGVYEQYF. For the CDR3, the DNA is TGTGCCAGCACCGAAGGGGAGACAGGGGTGTACGAGCAGTACTTC. The chain has TRBV2 and TRBJ2-7; 8 bases fit TRBD1. CDR3 length: 15 residues. The J segment lost 4 bases and the V segment lost 7 bases, leaving 12 bases of the junction unmatched. Germline values: CDR1 SNHLY, CDR2 FYNNEI. Looking up the rest from reference TRBV2 and TRBJ2-7 gives the full variable domain: EPEVTQTPSHQVTQMGQEVILRCVPISNHLYFYWYRQILGQKVEFLVSFYNNEISEKSEIFDDQFSVERPDGSNFTLKIRSTKLEDSAMYFCASTEGETGVYEQYFGPGTRLTVT.